This T cell receptor beta chain was recorded in a study of molecular identifiers for immune sequencing clone quantification listed by TCRdb under 2018. For the wider study: For a replicate experiment, the RNA from either approximately 20,000 or 98,000 naive CD8 T cells was divided into five aliquots, and four of those aliquots went on to sequencing. The study was a methods study using CD8 T cells to benchmark molecular-identifier clustering-based TCR repertoire sequencing (MIDCIRS) and TCR RNA copy counting.

Libraries of naive CD8 T cells were built from approximately 20,000 to 980,000 sorted cells, with 10%, 30% or 50% of the purified RNA used. On a BD FACSAria II, naive CD8 T cells were FACS-sorted as CD8+CD4-CCR7+CD45RA+ and collected into RLT Plus buffer. Roughly 10 TCR copies' worth of Jurkat RNA were spiked into roughly 17,000-1,100,000 naive CD8 T cell samples to test detection sensitivity. Enrichment of CD8 T cells was performed with RosetteSep CD8+ T Cell Enrichment Cocktail and Ficoll-Paque, after which ACK red cell lysis was carried out. Library preparation employed PCR. Instrument used: NextSeq 500. Bulk TCR libraries were made following a previously described method, with the TCR primers given in Table S5. The Qiagen AllPrep DNA/RNA kit was used to purify total RNA. Before any analysis, reads coming from multiple sequencing runs of the same library were combined into one pool. The paper's data handling went like this. Reads were retained only if their TCR constant sequence matched exactly, and those retained reads were trimmed to 150 nt and grouped according to their 12-nt molecular barcodes. Reads inside each barcode group were sub-clustered using a 15% Levenshtein threshold, and a quality-weighted consensus sequence was constructed for each RNA molecule. Non-functional sequences were discarded, and so were lower-count sequences lying one edit away from another sequence. On the basis of fitting two negative binomial distributions, barcode sub-clusters with fewer than 20% of the maximum read count were discarded. The raw public data were reprocessed by TCRdb itself: fastp quality trimming at Q25, MiXCR clonotype calling, in-frame beta chains only. Rows matching on CDR3 protein sequence are summarized as one entry with the most common DNA and genes. The V and J calls here are based on TCRdb, not the publication. This sample holds about 320,000 distinct CDR3 sequences; 24% were observed only once. 0.65% to 0.75% of the sample rests with the top ten.

What the authors observed across the whole study: Even against a background of 750,000 to 1,000,000 naive CD8 T cells, spiked-in Jurkat TCR RNA amounting to a single cell's worth was reported to be detectable. Approximately 3 recovered TCR RNA copies per cell were obtained by modeling, versus 9 to 10 by digital PCR, implying a capture efficiency of about 30%. When barcode sub-clustering was omitted, TCR diversity was inflated by chimeric consensus sequences, with chimeras reaching as high as 47%. The sizes of highly expanded clones could end up underestimated when identical TCR molecules share a barcode. In CMV-specific effector cells, clones with more than 20 RNA copies accounted for over 97% of molecules, whereas in naive cells such clones accounted for under 1%. Spiked-in Jurkat TCR RNA (about 10 copies' worth), which is not part of the donor repertoire, was contained in the naive libraries.

The CDR3 goes from the cysteine to the phenylalanine over 16 residues. CDR3 DNA is the only sequence kept; it has 48 bases, read in frame from the first base. The germline V and J ends show losses of 4 bases and 2 bases respectively, and no gene match explains 5 bases of the junction. Per the germline V gene, ENHRY is the CDR1 and SYGVKD is the CDR2. Points on this clonotype: The target of this receptor is not known. No clone much larger than this one lies a single base away; base qualities are absent.

This clonotype originated in a human donor in good health. Some libraries in this study had Jurkat cell RNA spiked in. The chain is encoded by TRBV10-3 joined to TRBJ2-1, with 10 bases matching TRBD2. The material sequenced was naive CD8+ T cells from blood, with Jurkat cell RNA spiked in. Interpreted using the paper, the cell subset or site label stands for: FACS-sorted CD8+CD4-CCR7+CD45RA+ naive T cells. This receptor carries the CDR3 CAISGAGGPPYNEQFF. DNA sequence: TGTGCCATCAGTGGAGCGGGAGGGCCTCCCTACAATGAGCAGTTCTTC.